The 13 T cell receptor beta chains listed next were all sequenced from one sample in a study of shared clonotypes between healthy human individuals. TCRdb keeps only in-frame clones here, not all; method: immunoSEQ multiplex PCR. The sample comprises about 1.1 million clones, around 78% of which are singletons, and 0.55% to 0.7% rests with the top ten. The specimen was memory CD4+ T cells from PBMCs. Subset in this sample: CD45RA-negative fraction. The receptors were sampled from a man aged 18 to 35 in good health. Some clones in this sample may be carry-over from other donors' samples.

This chain links TRBV9 with TRBJ2-4; 10 bases fit TRBD1. V gave up 7 bases and J gave up 5 bases; unmatched junction bases: 0. The length of the CDR3 is 12 residues. In germline, CDR1 is SGDLS, CDR2 YYNGEE. CDR3 residues: CASGQGENIQYF. The CDR3 DNA follows: TGTGCCAGCGGACAGGGGGAAAACATTCAGTACTTC. Full variable domain (outside the CDR3, taken from reference TRBV9 and TRBJ2-4): DSGVTQTPKHLITATGQRVTLRCSPRSGDLSVYWYQQSLDQGLQFLIQYYNGEERAKGNILERFSAQQFPDLHSELNLSSLELGDSALYFCASGQGENIQYFGAGTRLSVL.

This chain uses TRBV11-2 with TRBJ2-1; D ambiguous. V was shortened by 0 bases and J by 2 bases, with 8 bases between the two germline ends. Germline V gene sequence: CDR1 SGHAT, CDR2 FQNNGV. This CDR3 region has 15 residues. The CDR3 DNA reads as TGTGCCAGCAGCTTAGATCATCAAACCTACAATGAGCAGTTCTTC. Amino acids: CASSLDHQTYNEQFF.

The chain combines TRBV4-1 with TRBJ2-7, with D possibly TRBD2 on 6 matching bases. The germline gives CDR1 MGHRA, CDR2 YSYEKL. This CDR3 comprises 16 residues. Trimming took 2 bases from V and 3 from J, leaving 17 bases between them. The CDR3 loop reads CASSQSDASAVYEQYF. The CDR3 DNA follows: TGCGCCAGCAGCCAAAGTGACGCTAGCGCGGTCTACGAGCAGTACTTC.

CDR3 loop: CASRRTGFNQPQHF. For the CDR3, the DNA is TGTGCCAGCAGGAGGACAGGTTTCAATCAGCCCCAGCATTTT. V and J are TRBV27 and TRBJ1-5; TRBD1 agrees at 7 bases. The CDR3 spans 14 residues. The V gene end was trimmed by 6 bases and the J gene end by 3 bases; junction bases not matched to a gene: 5. Germline CDR1 reads MNHEY; CDR2 reads SMNVEV (reference sequence).

This chain joins TRBV15 and TRBJ2-1, with TRBD2 matching over 9 bases. CDR3 length equals 21 residues. V gave up 0 bases and J gave up 1 base; unmatched junction bases: 16. CDR1 and CDR2 (germline): LNHNV, YYDKDF (reference sequence). For the CDR3, the DNA is TGTGCCACCAGCAGAGATGGGCGCGGGAGGGCCCTTTTGTTGTCCTACAATGAGCAGTTCTTC. Protein sequence: CATSRDGRGRALLLSYNEQFF.

This sequence joins TRBV6-6 and TRBJ2-7; D might be TRBD1 (5 bases). Between the trimmed V and J ends, which lost 7 bases and 6 bases, there was a span of 13 bases. The CDR3 is 12 amino acids. Germline V CDR1 and CDR2: MNHNY, SVGAGI (reference sequence). The CDR3 nucleotides read TGTGCCAGCACCATGGACACTACCGAGCAGTACTTC. It translates to CASTMDTTEQYF.

J is TRBJ2-5 and V is TRBV6-1; 7 bases map to TRBD2. After removal of 1 base from V and 2 bases from J, the junction contained 4 bases not matched to a gene. CDR1 is MNHNS, CDR2 SASEGT, per germline. The CDR3 length is 15 residues. This chain's CDR3 is CASSEVGGRQETQYF. Written as DNA, the CDR3 is TGTGCCAGCAGTGAAGTGGGAGGGCGACAAGAGACCCAGTACTTC.

There are many counts of this clone. The V and J genes are TRBV25-1 and TRBJ1-2; D may be TRBD1 (5 bases). The CDR3 consists of 12 residues. Trimming pared 3 bases from V and 8 bases from J, leaving 10 bases between. Per the germline V gene, CDR1 is MGHDK and CDR2 is SYGVNS. The CDR3 here is CASSDAGRGYTF. The CDR3 DNA reads TGTGCCAGCAGTGATGCAGGGCGCGGCTACACCTTC.

The chain recombines TRBV7-2 with TRBJ2-3; 7 bases match TRBD1. Germline V gene lookup returns CDR1 SGHTA and CDR2 FQGNSA. V was pared by 1 base and J by 4 bases, with 2 bases of the junction left unmatched. The CDR3 runs 14 residues. The CDR3 here is CASSLEGAADTQYF. CDR3 DNA sequence: TGTGCCAGCAGCTTAGAGGGGGCAGCAGATACGCAGTATTTT.

The chain is built from TRBV6-1 and TRBJ2-1, with a tentative D call TRBD2 (6 bases). Germline loops: CDR1 MNHNS, CDR2 SASEGT. V was shortened by 7 bases and J by 14 bases, with 15 bases between the two germline ends. CDR3 length: 11 amino acids. CDR3 nucleotide sequence: TGTGCCAGCAACAACGGGGGAGAGGAGTTCTTC. Its translation is CASNNGGEEFF.

The CDR3 coding sequence is TGTGCCAGCAGCTTTCCCGGGGTATACACTGAAGCTTTCTTT. Translating gives CASSFPGVYTEAFF. V is TRBV7-2 and J is TRBJ1-1, with no clear D. Trimming took off 3 bases at V and 3 bases at J, with 11 bases between the two ends. The CDR3 runs 14 residues. Germline lookup yields CDR1 SGHTA and CDR2 FQGNSA.

This clone was counted between two and nine times. The rearrangement links TRBV28 to TRBJ1-2; 8 nucleotides match TRBD1. The CDR3 has 12 residues. The V gene end was trimmed by 11 bases and the J gene end by 2 bases; junction bases not matched to a gene: 4. Germline loops: CDR1 MDHEN, CDR2 SYDVKM. The CDR3 nucleotides are TGTGCCGCGAGGACAGGGAACTATGGCTACACCTTC. This sequence encodes CAARTGNYGYTF.

The chain links TRBV7-9 to TRBJ2-7; D is ambiguous. CDR1 SEHNR and CDR2 FQNEAQ come from the germline V gene (reference sequence). Deletions cut 7 bases from V and 2 bases from J, with 6 bases between. The CDR3 contains 11 residues. CDR3 sequence (DNA): TGTGCCAGCACCTACGCCTACGAGCAGTACTTC. It codes for CASTYAYEQYF.